Listed below are T cell receptor beta chains from one sample, sequenced in a study of blood T cell repertoires in COVID-19. Data came from immunoSEQ multiplex PCR; TCRdb stores just in-frame clones and leaves some out. The sample lists 43,000 or so clones, around nine tenths seen once, with 16% in the top ten. What was sequenced was peripheral blood. All receptors derive from a man in his 60s with active or convalescent COVID-19. CDR3s include the opening cysteine and the closing phenylalanine or tryptophan. The D gene is left open where the match is weak. The size field is filled for only some rows; it gives once, few, many or a size class.

TRBJ2-7 TRBV6-2/TRBV6-3 TRBD1 NA CASSYRQGYEQYF TGTGCCAGCAGTTACCGACAGGGGTACGAGCAGTACTTC
TRBJ2-5 TRBV7-9 TRBD2 NA CASRDTSGGQRRTQYF TGTGCCAGCAGAGATACTAGCGGGGGACAACGTAGGACCCAGTACTTC
TRBJ2-7 TRBV4-3 NA NA CASSQDPGLLFEQYF TGCGCCAGCAGCCAAGATCCAGGACTGCTCTTTGAGCAGTACTTC
TRBJ1-5 TRBV2 TRBD1 few CASREQTGAGQPQHF TGTGCCAGCAGGGAACAGACAGGGGCCGGTCAGCCCCAGCATTTT
TRBJ2-1 TRBV3-1/TRBV3-2 TRBD1 NA CASSHTRDRGNEQFF TGTGCCAGCAGCCATACCCGGGACAGGGGCAATGAGCAGTTCTTC
TRBJ2-7 TRBV11-2 NA NA CASSDSGTGKAYEQYF TGTGCCAGCAGCGATTCGGGTACAGGGAAGGCCTACGAGCAGTACTTC
TRBJ2-3 TRBV11-2 NA NA CASSLALLKDTQYF TGTGCCAGCAGCTTAGCCCTTTTAAAAGATACGCAGTATTTT
TRBJ2-1 TRBV30 NA NA CAWSGLARNEQFF TGTGCCTGGAGCGGGCTAGCACGCAATGAGCAGTTCTTC
TRBJ2-5 TRBV4-1 TRBD1 NA CASSQTGGSETQYF TGCGCCAGCAGCCAAACAGGGGGCTCGGAGACCCAGTACTTC
TRBJ2-7 TRBV29-1 NA NA CSVVISSYEQYF TGCAGCGTTGTGATCAGCTCCTACGAGCAGTACTTC
TRBJ1-2 TRBV2 NA NA CASSEAQGSGYTF TGTGCCAGCAGTGAAGCACAGGGAAGTGGCTACACCTTC
TRBJ2-5 TRBV5-1 NA once CASSRGVIKETQYF TGCGCCAGCAGCCGCGGGGTGATAAAAGAGACCCAGTACTTC
TRBJ1-3 TRBV9 NA NA CASTPGVSGNTIYF TGTGCCAGCACCCCCGGGGTTTCTGGAAACACCATATATTTT
TRBJ1-1 TRBV11-2 NA NA CASSPPVRGLPNTEAFF TGTGCCAGCAGCCCGCCTGTGAGAGGGCTCCCGAACACTGAAGCTTTCTTT
TRBJ1-1 TRBV2 NA NA CASNFRAGNTEAFF TGTGCCAGCAATTTCCGAGCAGGGAACACTGAAGCTTTCTTT
TRBJ1-5 TRBV28 TRBD1 NA CASIAGQGYVQPQHF TGTGCCAGCATCGCGGGACAGGGGTATGTTCAGCCCCAGCATTTT
TRBJ2-1 TRBV18 TRBD1 NA CASSLDRGGYNEQFF TGTGCCAGCTCACTGGACAGGGGAGGGTACAATGAGCAGTTCTTC
TRBJ2-2 TRBV7-9 TRBD1 NA CASSARGPGGELFF TGTGCCAGCAGCGCCAGGGGGCCGGGCGGGGAGCTGTTTTTT
TRBJ1-1 TRBV21-1 NA NA CASSKESSGDSRRSTEAFF TGTGCCAGCAGCAAAGAGAGTTCTGGGGACAGCCGCCGGAGCACTGAAGCTTTCTTT
TRBJ1-1 TRBV19 TRBD1 NA CASSIIRGLGMNTEAFF TGTGCCAGTAGTATAATCAGGGGGCTCGGAATGAACACTGAAGCTTTCTTT
TRBJ2-5 TRBV6-2/TRBV6-3 TRBD2 NA CASSYPSGDAQETQYF TGTGCCAGCAGTTACCCTAGCGGGGATGCCCAAGAGACCCAGTACTTC
TRBJ1-1 TRBV15 NA NA CATSRAGRVADEAFF TGTGCCACCAGCAGAGCGGGTAGGGTAGCGGATGAAGCTTTCTTT
TRBJ2-5 TRBV2 NA NA CASSEAAGQETQYF TGTGCCAGCAGTGAAGCAGCAGGACAAGAGACCCAGTACTTC
TRBJ2-3 TRBV11-2 TRBD1 NA CASSFIPGQGGAGDTQYF TGTGCCAGCAGCTTTATCCCCGGACAGGGGGGAGCTGGGGATACGCAGTATTTT
TRBJ1-5 TRBV11-2 NA NA CASSLVFGNNQPQHF TGTGCCAGCAGCTTAGTTTTCGGGAACAATCAGCCCCAGCATTTT
TRBJ1-4 TRBV7-6 TRBD1 once CASSSDRDMFKLFF TGTGCCAGCAGCTCAGACAGGGACATGTTCAAACTGTTTTTT
TRBJ2-1 TRBV6-6 NA once CASSYSEWDEQFF TGTGCCAGCAGTTACTCGGAGTGGGATGAGCAGTTCTTC
TRBJ2-2 TRBV4-1 NA NA CASSHGSGSTNTGELFF TGCGCCAGCAGCCACGGCTCGGGATCGACGAACACCGGGGAGCTGTTTTTT
TRBJ2-3 TRBV5-1 TRBD1 NA CASNPTGEVSTDTQYF TGCGCCAGCAACCCGACAGGGGAGGTGAGCACAGATACGCAGTATTTT
TRBJ2-7 TRBV5-1 TRBD2 NA CASSLGAGGVPTYEQYF TGCGCCAGCAGCCTGGGGGCGGGAGGGGTCCCCACCTACGAGCAGTACTTC
TRBJ1-1 TRBV5-1 NA NA CASSLGEIDTEAFF TGCGCCAGCAGCTTAGGGGAAATTGACACTGAAGCTTTCTTT
TRBJ2-3 TRBV6-5 NA NA CASISPFTDTQYF TGTGCCAGCATTAGCCCTTTCACAGATACGCAGTATTTT
TRBJ1-4 TRBV19 TRBD1 NA CASSIMRVGGGGREKLFF TGTGCCAGTAGTATTATGCGTGTTGGAGGGGGCGGTCGGGAAAAACTGTTTTTT
TRBJ1-6 TRBV30 NA once CAWKGALNSPLHF TGTGCCTGGAAAGGGGCCCTAAATTCACCCCTCCACTTT
TRBJ2-7 TRBV10-1 NA NA CASSIRVRF TGCGCCAGCAGTATTCGGGTGAGGTTC
TRBJ1-1 TRBV24-1 TRBD1 NA CATSDAGQGDTEAFF TGTGCCACCAGTGACGCTGGACAGGGCGACACTGAAGCTTTCTTT
TRBJ1-1 TRBV7-3 NA once CASSLSPGSVTEAFF TGTGCCAGCAGCTTAAGTCCCGGGTCCGTTACTGAAGCTTTCTTT
TRBJ1-6 TRBV5-1 NA NA CASSLGPGTSPLHF TGCGCCAGCAGCTTGGGCCCGGGAACTTCACCCCTCCACTTT
TRBJ2-3 TRBV9 TRBD1 NA CASSLGTESTDTQYF TGTGCCAGCAGCCTTGGGACAGAGAGCACAGATACGCAGTATTTT
TRBJ1-5 TRBV2 TRBD1 once CASKDRGLSNQPQHF TGTGCCAGCAAGGACAGGGGACTGAGCAATCAGCCCCAGCATTTT
TRBJ2-2 TRBV30 NA NA CAWSVQDGGELFF TGTGCCTGGAGTGTACAGGACGGCGGGGAGCTGTTTTTT
TRBJ1-5 TRBV19 NA NA CASNLRVSNQPQHF TGTGCCAGTAATCTACGGGTAAGCAATCAGCCCCAGCATTTT
TRBJ1-1 TRBV29-1 NA NA CSVDAFANTEAFF TGCAGCGTTGATGCGTTTGCGAACACTGAAGCTTTCTTT
TRBJ2-2 TRBV18 NA once CATLRENTGELFF TGTGCCACCTTGAGGGAGAACACCGGGGAGCTGTTTTTT
TRBJ2-1 TRBV7-3 TRBD2 NA CASSAGLAGGEQFF TGTGCCAGCAGTGCGGGACTAGCGGGGGGTGAGCAGTTCTTC